Presented here are 18 T cell receptor beta chains from one specimen sequenced in a study of T cell responses to AZD1222 COVID-19 vaccine. Assay used: immunoSEQ multiplex PCR; TCRdb lists only in-frame clones, some missing. The sample shows around 150,000 clones, approximately 94% of them seen only once. The starting material was peripheral blood, obtained on day 0 of AZD1222 vaccination. The receptor set was obtained from an adult in good health.

This chain connects TRBV6-5 to TRBJ1-5, with 8 bases that match TRBD1. With 4 bases clipped from V and 5 bases from J, the junction kept 7 bases outside the gene matches. CDR3 length equals 15 residues. Germline CDR1 is MNHEY and CDR2 is SVGAGI. The CDR3: CASSLGTGFDQPQHF. The CDR3 nucleotides are TGTGCCAGCAGTTTGGGGACAGGTTTCGATCAGCCCCAGCATTTT.

The chain has TRBV29-1 and TRBJ1-1; D perhaps matches TRBD1 (5 bases). Per germline, CDR1 SQVTM and CDR2 ANQGSEA. V shed 6 bases and J shed 4 bases, with 12 bases lying between them. This CDR3 comprises 12 residues. The CDR3 loop reads CSVSRVPTEAFF. CDR3 coding DNA: TGCAGCGTGTCCAGGGTCCCCACTGAAGCTTTCTTT.

The chain employs TRBV5-1 and TRBJ1-6, with D uncertain. The CDR3 runs 15 residues. Germline CDR1 is SGHRS and CDR2 is YFSETQ. The V gene lost 1 base and the J gene lost 6 bases, with 11 bases spanning the gap. This chain's CDR3 is CASSLKSEPNSPLHF. CDR3 sequence (DNA): TGCGCCAGCAGCTTGAAGTCAGAACCTAATTCACCCCTCCACTTT.

The chain has TRBV6-5 and TRBJ1-4; possibly TRBD1 for D (5 bases). CDR3 size: 12 residues. CDR1 and CDR2 (germline): MNHEY, SVGAGI. Trimming removed 6 bases from V and 6 bases from J, with 8 bases in between. The CDR3 sequence is CASRTGDEKLFF. Here the CDR3 DNA reads TGTGCCAGCAGAACAGGAGATGAAAAACTGTTTTTT.

This sequence joins TRBV7-9 and TRBJ1-2; D call uncertain. Trimming stripped 4 bases from V and 7 bases from J, with 13 bases between. Germline V gene sequence: CDR1 SEHNR, CDR2 FQNEAQ (reference sequence). This CDR3 comprises 13 residues. CDR3 nucleotide sequence: TGTGCCAGCAGCTCCTGGGGATCCTTTGGCTACACCTTC. This codes for CASSSWGSFGYTF.

V gene TRBV24-1 combines with J gene TRBJ1-2; TRBD1 agrees at 7 bases. Trimming at V came to 0 bases and at J to 4 bases, leaving 1 base not matched to a gene. CDR3 length: 14 amino acids. Germline-derived CDR1 and CDR2 are KGHDR and SFDVKD. The CDR3 coding sequence is TGTGCCACCAGTGATTTGGGGGACAGCTATGGCTACACCTTC. It is translated as CATSDLGDSYGYTF.

The chain is built from TRBV19 and TRBJ1-1; 12 nucleotides line up with TRBD1. This CDR3 spans 15 amino acids. Trimming at V came to 7 bases and at J to 5 bases, leaving 8 bases not matched to a gene. Germline lookup yields CDR1 LNHDA and CDR2 SQIVND (reference sequence). This CDR3 is CASTPRDRGPTEAFF. The CDR3 DNA is TGTGCCAGTACTCCCCGGGACAGGGGGCCTACTGAAGCTTTCTTT.

The chain carries TRBV24-1 and TRBJ2-1, with TRBD1 matching 7 bases. The ends lost 6 bases at V and 5 bases at J; junction bases unmatched: 6. This CDR3 is 14 amino acids long. Germline-derived CDR1 and CDR2 are KGHDR and SFDVKD. In nucleotides, the CDR3 is TGTGCCACCAGTTACAGGGGAGCGGACAATGAGCAGTTCTTC. Its protein is CATSYRGADNEQFF.

CDR3 residues: CASSEILNEQFF. CDR3 sequence (DNA): TGTGCCAGCAGTGAAATTCTTAATGAGCAGTTCTTC. The chain couples TRBV2 to TRBJ2-1; no clear D gene. CDR1 is SNHLY, CDR2 FYNNEI, per germline. This CDR3 region has 12 residues. V was pared by 2 bases and J by 7 bases, with 6 bases between.

This chain uses TRBV7-6 with TRBJ2-2, with 7 bases aligning to TRBD1. V dropped 5 bases and J dropped 0; count of bases not matched to a gene: 3. Germline V gene lookup returns CDR1 SGHVS and CDR2 FNYEAQ. This CDR3 comprises 15 residues. CDR3 amino acids: CASSRTGSNTGELFF. For the CDR3, the DNA is TGTGCCAGCAGCCGGACAGGATCGAACACCGGGGAGCTGTTTTTT.

V and J are TRBV5-1 and TRBJ1-1, with 8 positions matching TRBD1. Per germline, CDR1 SGHRS and CDR2 YFSETQ. The J segment lost 3 bases and the V segment lost 0 bases, leaving 4 bases of the junction unmatched. The length of the CDR3 is 15 residues. The CDR3 sequence is CASSLATGGYTEAFF. CDR3 DNA: TGCGCCAGCAGCTTGGCCACAGGGGGGTACACTGAAGCTTTCTTT.

Only one count was recorded for this clone. V and J are TRBV6-5 and TRBJ1-5, with TRBD1 matching 9 bases. The CDR3 length is 15 residues. Germline loops: CDR1 MNHEY, CDR2 SVGAGI. J lost 2 bases, V lost 10 bases, and 9 bases had no gene match. CDR3 protein: CAIVPGQGRNQPQHF. CDR3 coding DNA: TGTGCCATCGTACCGGGACAGGGTCGCAATCAGCCCCAGCATTTT.

This rearrangement joins TRBV27 to TRBJ1-6, with D possibly matching TRBD1 (5 bases). The CDR3 has 14 amino acids. Trimming stripped 3 bases from V and 5 bases from J, with 8 bases between. Germline-derived CDR1 and CDR2 are MNHEY and SMNVEV (reference sequence). CDR3 nucleotide sequence: TGTGCCAGCAGTTTCGGGACGGATAATTCACCCCTCCACTTT. Encoded protein: CASSFGTDNSPLHF.

With respect to this clone: Other DNA sequences of this sample code for an identical CDR3. The CDR3, as DNA: TGTGCCAGCAGTTTGCGACTTCGGGACTACGAGCAGTACTTC. This gives the protein CASSLRLRDYEQYF. The V call is TRBV27, the J call TRBJ2-7, with D perhaps TRBD2 (5 bases). The length of the CDR3 is 14 residues. Trimming shortened V by 3 bases and J by 3 bases, and 12 bases separated the two germline ends. Germline CDR1 and CDR2: MNHEY and SMNVEV (reference sequence).

The V call is TRBV5-1, the J call TRBJ2-2; 10 positions agree with TRBD2. There are 17 residues in the CDR3. Germline V gene sequence: CDR1 SGHRS, CDR2 YFSETQ. V lost 3 bases, J lost 7 bases, and 12 bases stayed unmatched. This CDR3 reads CASSSSPRTSGGGELFF. DNA of the CDR3: TGCGCCAGCAGCTCGAGCCCTCGGACTAGCGGCGGCGGGGAGCTGTTTTTT.

J is TRBJ1-1 and V is TRBV3-1 (or the pseudogene TRBV3-2); D remains ambiguous. This CDR3 has 16 amino acids. V was cut by 4 bases and J by 1 base, with 16 bases left in between. Germline loops: CDR1 LGHDT, CDR2 YNNKEL (reference sequence). Written as DNA, the CDR3 is TGTGCCAGCAGCCGAACGCACTATCCGGGGAACACTGAAGCTTTCTTT. It translates to CASSRTHYPGNTEAFF.

In this sample, this clone turned up a few times. The rearrangement joins TRBV7-9 to TRBJ1-5; D not resolved. The CDR3 totals 17 residues. V dropped 5 bases and J dropped 1 base, with 18 bases sitting between them. Per germline, CDR1 SEHNR and CDR2 FQNEAQ (reference sequence). Here the CDR3 DNA reads TGTGCCAGCAGCCCGATCCATGCGGGGAGCAGCAATCAGCCCCAGCATTTT. This gives the protein CASSPIHAGSSNQPQHF.

The rearrangement links TRBV7-9 to TRBJ1-3, with D unresolved. This CDR3 has 12 amino acids. V lost 5 bases to trimming and J lost 9 bases, with 11 bases between them. CDR1 and CDR2 from the germline V gene are SEHNR and FQNEAQ (reference sequence). The CDR3 DNA reads TGTGCCAGCAGCCCTGAGTGGGCCACCATATATTTT. It codes for CASSPEWATIYF. Combining the CDR3 with reference TRBV7-9 and TRBJ1-3 gives the whole variable domain DTGVSQNPRHKITKRGQNVTFRCDPISEHNRLYWYRQTLGQGPEFLTYFQNEAQLEKSRLLSDRFSAERPKGSFSTLEIQRTEQGDSAMYLCASSPEWATIYFGEGSWLTVV.